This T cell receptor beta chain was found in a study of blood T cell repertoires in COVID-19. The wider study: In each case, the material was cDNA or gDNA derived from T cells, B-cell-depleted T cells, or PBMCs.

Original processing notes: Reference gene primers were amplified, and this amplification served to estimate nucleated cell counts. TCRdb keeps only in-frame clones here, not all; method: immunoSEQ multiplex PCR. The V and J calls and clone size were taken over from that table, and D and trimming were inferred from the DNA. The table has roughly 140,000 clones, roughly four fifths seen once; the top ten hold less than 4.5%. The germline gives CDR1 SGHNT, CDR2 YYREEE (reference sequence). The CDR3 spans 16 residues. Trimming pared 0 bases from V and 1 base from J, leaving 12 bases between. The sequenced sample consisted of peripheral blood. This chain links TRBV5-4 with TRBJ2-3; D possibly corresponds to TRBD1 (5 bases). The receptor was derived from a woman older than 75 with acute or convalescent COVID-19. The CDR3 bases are TGTGCCAGCAGCTTGGCCCAGGGTTCTGGCACAGATACGCAGTATTTT. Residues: CASSLAQGSGTDTQYF.